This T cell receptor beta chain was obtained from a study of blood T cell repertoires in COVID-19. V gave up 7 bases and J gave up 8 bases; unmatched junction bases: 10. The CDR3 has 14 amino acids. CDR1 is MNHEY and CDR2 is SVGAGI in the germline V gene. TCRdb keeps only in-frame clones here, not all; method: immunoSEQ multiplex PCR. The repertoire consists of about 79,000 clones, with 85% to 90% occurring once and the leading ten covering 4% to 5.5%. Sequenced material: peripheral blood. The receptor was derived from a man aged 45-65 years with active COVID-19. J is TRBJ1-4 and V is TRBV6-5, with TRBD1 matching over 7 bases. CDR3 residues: CASILDRSREKLFF. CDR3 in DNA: TGTGCCAGCATCTTGGACAGGTCTAGGGAAAAACTGTTTTTT.